The 31 T cell receptor beta chains in this list originate from one sample, sequenced in a study of T-cell reconstitution after alpha-beta-depleted transplantation in children. A library of TCRbeta sequences, prepared with unique molecular identifiers, was generated. TCRdb re-called the PCR reads through MiXCR, storing one row per CDR3 protein. The data hold hundreds of thousands of distinct CDR3 sequences, with under 15% observed a single time. Sample: PBMCs, mostly from graft donor cells, taken 360 days after TCRalphabeta/CD19-depleted stem cell transplant. The receptors originated from a male patient younger than 18 who had a stem cell transplant for acute myeloid leukemia, so the T cells may come from the graft donor.

This clonotype has only a few counts. The chain uses TRBV6-2 or TRBV6-3 and TRBJ2-7; D ambiguous. V gave up 8 bases and J gave up 1 base, with 15 bases separating them. CDR3 length equals 14 residues. The germline V gene has CDR1 MNHEY and CDR2 SVGEGT. This CDR3 is CASELTRSSYEQYF. Here the CDR3 DNA reads TGTGCCAGCGAATTAACCCGGAGTTCCTACGAGCAGTACTTC.

In its sample, this clonotype was seen many times. This sequence joins TRBV20-1 and TRBJ2-2; D perhaps matches TRBD2 (6 bases). The V end was cut by 6 bases, the J end by 0 bases, with 11 bases between. Per germline, CDR1 DFQATT and CDR2 SNEGSKA (reference sequence). This CDR3 has 14 amino acids. The CDR3 nucleotides read TGCAGTGCCCGGAGGGGTACGAACACCGGGGAGCTGTTTTTT. This encodes CSARRGTNTGELFF.

This clonotype was counted a few times. This chain joins TRBV15 and TRBJ2-7; no firm D call. This CDR3 has 13 residues. The V end lost 6 bases, the J end lost 0 bases, and 9 bases lay between the germline ends. Germline CDR1 is LNHNV and CDR2 is YYDKDF (reference sequence). The CDR3, as DNA: TGTGCCACCAGGGCGTGGAGCTCCTACGAGCAGTACTTC. This encodes CATRAWSSYEQYF.

This clonotype was recorded at least ten times. The rearrangement links TRBV28 to TRBJ2-7; the match to TRBD2 covers 9 bases. V was clipped by 3 bases and J by 4 bases; unmatched bases: 4. The germline gives CDR1 MDHEN, CDR2 SYDVKM. The CDR3 length is 14 residues. Written as DNA, the CDR3 is TGTGCCAGCAGTTTTAGACTAGCGGATTACGAGCAGTACTTC. Amino acid sequence: CASSFRLADYEQYF.

As DNA, the CDR3 is TGCAGTGCAACCCCACTAGCGGGCCGCACAGATACGCAGTATTTT. Encoded protein: CSATPLAGRTDTQYF. The chain employs TRBV20-1 and TRBJ2-3; 9 bases are a match to TRBD2. The CDR3 length is 15 residues. CDR1 and CDR2 (germline): DFQATT, SNEGSKA (reference sequence). V was pared by 6 bases and J by 1 base, with 8 bases of the junction left unmatched.

The chain joins TRBV9 to TRBJ2-6; 8 bases align to TRBD1. With 0 bases clipped from V and 4 bases from J, the junction kept 12 bases outside the gene matches. CDR3 size: 19 residues. In germline, CDR1 is SGDLS, CDR2 YYNGEE. The CDR3 region is CASSVAPGQGAQGANVLTF. CDR3 nucleotides: TGTGCCAGCAGCGTAGCTCCGGGGCAGGGGGCGCAAGGGGCCAACGTCCTGACTTTC.

The table lists this clonotype with many counts. The rearrangement uses TRBV20-1 and TRBJ2-3, with D hard to call. Between the trimmed V and J ends, which lost 6 bases and 6 bases, there was a span of 10 bases. This CDR3 has 11 residues. Germline CDR1 and CDR2: DFQATT and SNEGSKA (reference sequence). The CDR3 DNA sequence: TGCAGTGCCACGGAAGTTGATACGCAGTATTTT. It encodes CSATEVDTQYF.

This clonotype was counted a few times. CDR3 in DNA: TGTGCCTGGGAAAGGGGGGAGCTGTTTTTT. Translation gives CAWERGELFF. This chain links TRBV30 with TRBJ2-2; D gene unclear. CDR1 GTSNPN and CDR2 SVGIG come from the germline V gene (reference sequence). Trimming cost V 5 bases and J 8 bases, with 6 bases left between them. The CDR3 loop spans 10 amino acids. Together with reference TRBV30 and TRBJ2-2, the CDR3 gives the full variable domain: SQTIHQWPATLVQPVGSPLSLECTVEGTSNPNLYWYRQAAGRGLQLLFYSVGIGQISSEVPQNLSASRPQDRQFILSSKKLLLSDSGFYLCAWERGELFFGEGSRLTVL.

The V and J genes are TRBV7-9 and TRBJ1-1; weak D call: TRBD1 (6 bases). The CDR3 extends over 14 amino acids. V was shortened by 4 bases and J by 7 bases, with 16 bases between the two germline ends. Germline CDR1 SEHNR, CDR2 FQNEAQ (reference sequence). Written as DNA, the CDR3 is TGTGCCAGCAGCTCTACCGGGACACGTTATGAAGCTTTCTTT. Translating gives CASSSTGTRYEAFF. Combining the CDR3 with reference TRBV7-9 and TRBJ1-1 gives the whole variable domain DTGVSQNPRHKITKRGQNVTFRCDPISEHNRLYWYRQTLGQGPEFLTYFQNEAQLEKSRLLSDRFSAERPKGSFSTLEIQRTEQGDSAMYLCASSSTGTRYEAFFGQGTRLTVV.

This clonotype was observed a few times. The rearrangement uses TRBV20-1 and TRBJ2-7; TRBD1 agrees at 12 bases. Per the germline V gene, CDR1 is DFQATT and CDR2 is SNEGSKA (reference sequence). Germline trimming cut 6 bases from V and 7 bases from J; bases unmatched to any gene: 10. The CDR3 has 14 amino acids. The CDR3 protein is CSAIRDRGRREQYF. The CDR3 coding sequence is TGCAGTGCCATCCGGGACAGGGGGCGCCGGGAGCAGTACTTC.

This clonotype was seen a handful of times. At one end, the junction sequence differs from germline, possibly due to a read error. The chain employs TRBV11-2 and TRBJ2-5; TRBD1 matches 7 bases. Germline V gives CDR1 SGHAT, CDR2 FQNNGV. The CDR3 extends over 14 amino acids. The CDR3 nucleotides read TGTGCCAGCAGGGGTTGGGACCGATCCTCAGGGGGATGGTTC. Amino acids: CASRGWDRSSGGWF.

This clonotype was seen only a few times. Written as DNA, the CDR3 is TGTGCCAGCTCACCTAAGACCCCCGAGCAGTACTTC. This codes for CASSPKTPEQYF. The chain carries TRBV18 and TRBJ2-7; D is uncertain. The CDR3 has 12 residues. The germline V gene encodes CDR1 KGHSH and CDR2 LQKENI. Trimming took 3 bases from V and 6 from J, leaving 9 bases between them.

In its sample, this clonotype was seen a few times. This chain links TRBV6-1 with TRBJ2-2; TRBD1 matches at 7 bases. This CDR3 comprises 15 residues. V lost 6 bases and J lost 7; bases outside the gene matches: 11. The germline gives CDR1 MNHNS, CDR2 SASEGT. CDR3 DNA sequence: TGTGCCAGCAGCCCTATCACAGGGGTTGGCGGGGAGCTGTTTTTT. Translated: CASSPITGVGGELFF.

This clonotype was observed a few times. The genes are TRBV10-3 and TRBJ1-2; TRBD1 is a possible D gene (6 bases). Trimming took off 8 bases at V and 8 bases at J, with 18 bases between the two ends. CDR1 ENHRY and CDR2 SYGVKD come from the germline V gene. The CDR3 sequence is 13 residues long. As DNA, the CDR3 is TGTGCCATCTCCGAAACGATTGGGGGCGGCTACACCTTC. Protein product: CAISETIGGGYTF.

The chain joins TRBV20-1 to TRBJ2-3; 7 positions agree with TRBD2. The junction had 6 bases not matched to a gene; V was cut back by 4 bases and J by 2 bases. The CDR3 runs to 14 residues. Germline V gene data show CDR1 as DFQATT and CDR2 as SNEGSKA (reference sequence). The CDR3 bases are TGCAGTGCTACTATAGCGGGTTACACAGATACGCAGTATTTT. It encodes CSATIAGYTDTQYF.

This clonotype was seen a few times. The chain links TRBV11-2 to TRBJ2-5, with D possibly being TRBD1 (6 bases). CDR3 length equals 13 residues. Germline V gene sequence: CDR1 SGHAT, CDR2 FQNNGV. Trimming took off 7 bases at V and 2 bases at J, with 11 bases between the two ends. Here the CDR3 reads CASNRQAQETQYF. DNA for the CDR3: TGTGCCAGCAACCGACAGGCGCAAGAGACCCAGTACTTC.

In this sample, this clonotype turned up many times. This chain uses TRBV20-1 with TRBJ2-3; D call uncertain. CDR1 DFQATT and CDR2 SNEGSKA come from the germline V gene (reference sequence). This CDR3 spans 15 amino acids. The germline V and J ends were trimmed by 6 bases and 0 bases, with 16 bases remaining between them. The CDR3 DNA reads TGCAGTGCCCCCGAGGTCCTCCCTAGCACAGATACGCAGTATTTT. Protein product: CSAPEVLPSTDTQYF.

The CDR3 sequence is CASRGTSGRGPYEQYF. DNA for the CDR3: TGTGCCAGCAGGGGGACTAGCGGGAGGGGTCCCTACGAGCAGTACTTC. The V and J genes are TRBV6-1 and TRBJ2-7; TRBD2 matches at 16 bases. Germline CDR1 and CDR2: MNHNS and SASEGT. Trimming at V came to 6 bases and at J to 2 bases, leaving 4 bases not matched to a gene. This CDR3 is 16 amino acids long.

This chain connects TRBV28 to TRBJ1-6; D is unresolved. This CDR3 is 16 amino acids long. Germline V CDR1 and CDR2: MDHEN, SYDVKM. With 4 bases removed from V and 8 bases from J, the gap between germline ends came to 18 bases. CDR3 nucleotide sequence: TGTGCCAGCAGTTCCCCCGGGGAGGGCCTTTATTCACCCCTCCACTTT. Translated, it gives CASSSPGEGLYSPLHF.

V and J are TRBV28 and TRBJ2-7; D is perhaps TRBD2 (6 bases). This CDR3 contains 16 residues. V was cut by 2 bases and J by 1 base, with 15 bases left in between. The V gene's germline CDR1 is MDHEN and CDR2 SYDVKM. In DNA form, the CDR3 reads TGTGCCAGCAGTTTACCTGGTTGGAGGGGTTCCTACGAGCAGTACTTC. Translation: CASSLPGWRGSYEQYF.

The J gene is TRBJ2-3, the V gene TRBV6-5; 11 bases fit TRBD2. The CDR3 contains 18 residues. Trimming at V came to 2 bases and at J to 3 bases, leaving 10 bases not matched to a gene. Germline loops: CDR1 MNHEY, CDR2 SVGAGI. The CDR3: CASSYQPVLAGVTDTQYF. CDR3 sequence (DNA): TGTGCCAGCAGTTACCAACCCGTACTAGCGGGAGTTACAGATACGCAGTATTTT.

This clonotype was seen only a few times. CDR3 in DNA: TGTGCCAGCGCGACAGATCCCTACGAGCAGTACTTC. It encodes CASATDPYEQYF. The chain has TRBV18 and TRBJ2-7, with TRBD1 as a possible D gene (5 bases). Germline V CDR1 and CDR2: KGHSH, LQKENI. This CDR3 spans 12 amino acids. V lost 8 bases and J lost 2, with 10 bases in between.

The chain is built from TRBV25-1 and TRBJ2-2; D gene uncertain. The CDR3 contains 16 residues. CDR1 MGHDK and CDR2 SYGVNS come from the germline V gene. V shed 2 bases and J shed 1 base, with 11 bases lying between them. CDR3 bases: TGTGCCAGCAGTGAACGCCTCCTCCGGAACACCGGGGAGCTGTTTTTT. Amino acid sequence: CASSERLLRNTGELFF.

This clonotype was picked up a small number of times. The chain uses TRBV28 and TRBJ2-2, with D perhaps TRBD1 or TRBD2 (7 bases each). V dropped 1 base and J dropped 5 bases, with 11 bases sitting between them. The CDR3 is made up of 15 amino acids. Germline V CDR1 and CDR2: MDHEN, SYDVKM. CDR3 residues: CASSLFRGGTGELFF. The CDR3, as DNA: TGTGCCAGCAGTTTATTCAGGGGGGGGACCGGGGAGCTGTTTTTT.

This clonotype was counted a few times. The chain uses TRBV5-6 and TRBJ2-1; D perhaps matches TRBD2 (6 bases). V dropped 4 bases and J dropped 12 bases, with 17 bases sitting between them. The V gene's germline CDR1 is SGHDT and CDR2 YYEEEE. The CDR3 runs 13 residues. CDR3 sequence (DNA): TGTGCCAGCAGCCGGATGCACTCGGAGGGGCAGTTCTTC. Amino acids: CASSRMHSEGQFF.

This sequence joins TRBV6-5 and TRBJ1-2; 10 nucleotides line up with TRBD1. Germline V gene lookup returns CDR1 MNHEY and CDR2 SVGAGI. Germline trimming cut 2 bases from V and 8 bases from J; bases unmatched to any gene: 2. CDR3 length: 13 amino acids. The chain's CDR3 is CASSYLTGGGYTF. CDR3 coding DNA: TGTGCCAGCAGTTACCTGACAGGGGGCGGCTACACCTTC.

As concerns this clonotype: The limits of the CDR3 on the DNA are not certain, so only TCRdb's listed CDR3 is given. V is TRBV7-5 and J is TRBJ2-4; the table names TRBD2, a call not compared with the DNA. TRBV7-5 is classified as a pseudogene. A total of 19 residues make up the CDR3, ends included. The CDR3 is CISVPEAPGLAGKKGIQYF.

This clonotype was detected only a few times. The chain uses TRBV7-6 and TRBJ2-5; 7 bases line up with TRBD2. With V trimmed by 0 bases and J by 5 bases, 9 bases remained unmatched. The CDR3 covers 16 residues. The germline CDR1 and CDR2 sequences are SGHVS and FNYEAQ. Here the CDR3 reads CASSLASGRIRETQYF. Written as DNA, the CDR3 is TGTGCCAGCAGCTTAGCTAGCGGGCGGATAAGGGAGACCCAGTACTTC.

This clonotype has at least ten counts. The chain links TRBV14 to TRBJ2-1; D is ambiguous. The V gene's germline CDR1 is SGHDN and CDR2 FVKESK. V was clipped by 0 bases and J by 9 bases, with 18 bases between them. CDR3 size: 16 residues. The CDR3, as DNA: TGTGCCAGCAGCCAAGATCTTCTAGTCCTGGGAAGTGAGCAGTTCTTC. Translation: CASSQDLLVLGSEQFF.

This chain connects TRBV6-1 to TRBJ2-4; D is perhaps TRBD2 (6 bases). CDR1 is MNHNS, CDR2 SASEGT, per germline. The CDR3 has 14 residues. The germline V and J ends were trimmed by 6 bases and 0 bases, with 9 bases remaining between them. CDR3 sequence: CASRGGVAKNIQYF. The CDR3 DNA sequence: TGTGCCAGCAGGGGCGGGGTAGCCAAAAACATTCAGTACTTC.

This clonotype was observed many times. J is TRBJ2-3 and V is TRBV5-5, with D hard to call. CDR3 length: 14 residues. V lost 0 bases, J lost 2 bases, and 7 bases lay in between. Per the germline V gene, CDR1 is SGHKS and CDR2 is YYEKEE (reference sequence). In nucleotides, the CDR3 is TGTGCCAGCAGCTTGGATCCCCACACAGATACGCAGTATTTT. The encoded protein is CASSLDPHTDTQYF.